Detailed here is one T cell receptor beta chain. Sequencing used immunoSEQ multiplex PCR; TCRdb keeps in-frame clones, though not all of them. The repertoire has 65,000 to 95,000 clones, approximately 91% of them found once; the top ten carry 2% to 3%. This sample was included in a study of blood T cell repertoires in COVID-19. In the study overall: In each case, the material was cDNA or gDNA derived from T cells, B-cell-depleted T cells, or PBMCs.

The CDR3 consists of 12 residues. V was pared by 3 bases and J by 10 bases, with 10 bases between. Germline V CDR1 and CDR2: SGDLS, YYNGEE. This rearrangement joins TRBV9 to TRBJ1-4; D is ambiguous. The receptor's source is a man over 45 with COVID-19, enrolled during active disease. The material sequenced was peripheral blood. The CDR3 DNA sequence: TGTGCCAGCAGCGGAGCTACTGGAAAACTGTTTTTT. Protein sequence: CASSGATGKLFF.